The sequence of this TCR beta chain was determined in a study of patients and donors after allogeneic stem cell transplantation. Germline V gene lookup returns CDR1 DFQATT and CDR2 SNEGSKA (reference sequence). Trimming at V came to 6 bases and at J to 1 base, leaving 1 base not matched to a gene. This CDR3 comprises 13 residues. Each CDR3 protein is one row after TCRdb ran MiXCR on the RT-PCR reads. This sample yields roughly 30,000 distinct CDR3 sequences, of which approximately 6.2% are seen a single time; roughly 34% belongs to the top ten. The table lists this clonotype with many counts. The receptor's source is a human donor who was either an allogeneic HSCT recipient or a stem cell or donor lymphocyte infusion donor (not recorded which). It is not recorded whose cells these are; they may come from a transplant donor. The specimen was blood, either unsorted or a sorted T cell fraction (not recorded which). The J gene is TRBJ2-3, the V gene TRBV20-1; TRBD2 matches 10 bases. CDR3 DNA sequence: TGCAGTGCCCTAGCGGGAGGCACAGATACGCAGTATTTT. Its translation: CSALAGGTDTQYF.